The T cell receptor beta chain under discussion was sequenced for a study of post-analysis software for immune sequencing data. In the study overall: Patients had relapsing-remitting, secondary progressive or progressive-relapsing multiple sclerosis; some lacked subtype. Study observations and caveats: Samples from one preparation batch, clustered by F measure, grouped strongly together. Patients carried roughly 5 TRBV segments more frequently than controls did, and TRBV5-6, TRBV5-1 and TRBV20-1 were among them. Normalized Chao1 diversity was significantly reduced in patients versus controls.

Remarks on this clonotype: Its antigen is currently unknown.

Built from TCR beta cDNA, the libraries had unique molecular identifiers in them. Input of roughly 0.85 to 11 million T cells yielded roughly 0.5 million cDNA molecules. In TCRdb, the PCR reads were re-called with MiXCR into one record per CDR3 protein. The table has more than 500,000 distinct CDR3 sequences, 30% to 40% seen once. V lost 0 bases to trimming and J lost 7 bases, with 6 bases between them. Germline-derived CDR1 and CDR2 are LNHNV and YYDKDF (reference sequence). The CDR3 sequence is 12 residues long. The material sequenced was blood. V is TRBV15 and J is TRBJ2-5; no clear D. The sequence was obtained from a girl younger than 18 with multiple sclerosis. CDR3 in amino acids: CATSRDSGTQYF. The DNA of the CDR3 is TGTGCCACCAGCAGAGATTCTGGGACCCAGTACTTC. Complete variable domain (other parts from reference TRBV15 and TRBJ2-5): DAMVIQNPRYQVTQFGKPVTLSCSQTLNHNVMYWYQQKSSQAPKLLFHYYDKDFNNEADTPDNFQSRRPNTSFCFLDIRSPGLGDTAMYLCATSRDSGTQYFGPGTRLLVL.